The 15 T cell receptor beta chains listed next were all sequenced from one sample in a study of blood T cell repertoires in COVID-19 (TCRdb year 2020). The library was prepared using the immunoSEQ multiplex PCR assay. The table was pulled from immuneACCESS by TCRdb, which kept in-frame rearrangements only. Such tables lose some clones; where checked, under half of the loss comes from unresolved V genes, and the rest has no known cause. This sample comprises around 200,000 clones, about 88% of them detected only once. The ten biggest clones cover about 3% of the sample. Sequenced material: peripheral blood. These receptors came from a man between 40 and 49 years old with active or convalescent COVID-19.

V gene TRBV3-1 (or the pseudogene TRBV3-2) combines with J gene TRBJ2-3; D not certain. Germline V lookup: CDR1 LGHDT, CDR2 YNNKEL (reference sequence). The V gene lost 0 bases and the J gene lost 8 bases, with 12 bases spanning the gap. CDR3 length: 14 residues. CDR3 residues: CASSQDRYRATQYF. The CDR3 DNA follows: TGTGCCAGCAGCCAAGATCGGTATAGAGCTACGCAGTATTTT.

The CDR3 loop is CASSEERGRNQPQHF. CDR3 nucleotides: TGTGCCAGCAGTGAAGAAAGAGGGCGCAATCAGCCCCAGCATTTT. The J gene is TRBJ1-5, the V gene TRBV6-1; D is undetermined. CDR3 length: 15 residues. Germline CDR1 MNHNS, CDR2 SASEGT. Trimming left V 1 base short and J 2 bases short, with 9 bases between.

This chain uses TRBV5-1 with TRBJ2-5, with D possibly TRBD2 on 6 matching bases. The germline V gene has CDR1 SGHRS and CDR2 YFSETQ. V was trimmed by 4 bases and J by 5 bases, leaving 15 bases between them. This CDR3 has 14 amino acids. This CDR3 is CASSGLANGETQYF. CDR3 DNA sequence: TGCGCCAGCAGCGGGCTAGCGAATGGGGAGACCCAGTACTTC.

The V gene is TRBV2, the J gene TRBJ2-1, with 10 bases that match TRBD2. CDR1 is SNHLY and CDR2 is FYNNEI in the germline V gene. The length of the CDR3 is 15 residues. The V gene end was trimmed by 1 base and the J gene end by 6 bases; junction bases not matched to a gene: 3. The CDR3 DNA sequence: TGTGCCAGCAGTGAAGGCCTAGCGGGGGCCAATGAGCAGTTCTTC. Translated, it gives CASSEGLAGANEQFF. Combining the CDR3 with reference TRBV2 and TRBJ2-1 gives the whole variable domain EPEVTQTPSHQVTQMGQEVILRCVPISNHLYFYWYRQILGQKVEFLVSFYNNEISEKSEIFDDQFSVERPDGSNFTLKIRSTKLEDSAMYFCASSEGLAGANEQFFGPGTRLTVL.

The V gene is TRBV4-3, the J gene TRBJ1-2, with 7 positions matching TRBD1. Losses at the gene ends were 4 bases for V and 8 bases for J; bases not matched to a gene: 7. Germline V gives CDR1 LGHNA, CDR2 YSLEER. There are 13 residues in the CDR3. The CDR3 loop is CASSPRQGDGYTF. CDR3 sequence (DNA): TGCGCCAGCAGCCCACGTCAGGGGGACGGCTACACCTTC.

The chain carries TRBV25-1 and TRBJ1-1; D is ambiguous. Germline values: CDR1 MGHDK, CDR2 SYGVNS. Trimming pared 2 bases from V and 11 bases from J, leaving 9 bases between. CDR3 length: 11 amino acids. The CDR3, as DNA: TGTGCCAGCAGTGAAATCGGGTGGGCTTTCTTT. Encoded protein: CASSEIGWAFF.

This clone showed up just once. The chain uses TRBV7-2 and TRBJ2-1; 9 nucleotides match TRBD1. V was clipped by 5 bases and J by 4 bases; unmatched bases: 6. Germline CDR1 is SGHTA and CDR2 is FQGNSA. This CDR3 comprises 15 residues. For the CDR3, the DNA is TGTGCCAGCAGCAAAGGACAGGGGTATTACAATGAGCAGTTCTTC. It codes for CASSKGQGYYNEQFF.

The chain links TRBV5-1 to TRBJ1-5, with 7 bases fitting TRBD1. The length of the CDR3 is 14 residues. CDR1 is SGHRS, CDR2 YFSETQ, per germline. With 6 bases clipped from V and 5 bases from J, the junction kept 8 bases outside the gene matches. As DNA, the CDR3 is TGCGCCAGCACTGTTCAGGGGGAGTATCAGCCCCAGCATTTT. It encodes CASTVQGEYQPQHF.

As DNA, the CDR3 is TGTGCCTGGACCCCGCCGGGGGGCCGTAATCAGCCCCAGCATTTT. Amino acids: CAWTPPGGRNQPQHF. This chain uses TRBV30 with TRBJ1-5, with a weak D call TRBD1 (6 bases). The CDR3 sequence is 15 residues long. Germline V gene lookup returns CDR1 GTSNPN and CDR2 SVGIG (reference sequence). Trimming took off 4 bases at V and 4 bases at J, with 17 bases between the two ends.

This clone was counted between two and nine times. The chain carries TRBV6-4 and TRBJ2-3; possibly TRBD2 for D (7 bases). V lost 2 bases and J lost 2, with 8 bases in between. The germline gives CDR1 MRHNA, CDR2 SNTAGT. The CDR3 loop spans 14 amino acids. The CDR3 DNA reads as TGTGCCAGCAGTGACGGGGGGGCCACAGATACGCAGTATTTT. Amino acids: CASSDGGATDTQYF.

This clone was detected only a few times. This sequence joins TRBV27 and TRBJ1-6, with unresolved D. This CDR3 is 14 amino acids long. From germline, CDR1 is MNHEY and CDR2 SMNVEV (reference sequence). V was trimmed by 1 base and J by 11 bases, leaving 12 bases between them. The DNA of the CDR3 is TGTGCCAGCAGTTTATACGGGTTATCGGCACCCCTCCACTTT. The encoded protein is CASSLYGLSAPLHF.

The chain carries TRBV27 and TRBJ2-7; D is possibly TRBD1 (6 bases). The CDR3 contains 16 residues. Germline lookup yields CDR1 MNHEY and CDR2 SMNVEV (reference sequence). Trimming took off 5 bases at V and 0 bases at J, with 17 bases between the two ends. CDR3 sequence (DNA): TGTGCCAGCAGTGTTACGGACAGTTTATTCTCCTACGAGCAGTACTTC. Translated, it gives CASSVTDSLFSYEQYF.

The gene calls are TRBV4-1 and TRBJ1-1, with D uncertain. This CDR3 has 12 residues. CDR1 is MGHRA, CDR2 YSYEKL, per germline. Trimming removed 2 bases from V and 3 bases from J, with 4 bases in between. The CDR3 DNA follows: TGCGCCAGCAGCCAACGGGACACTGAAGCTTTCTTT. Translation gives CASSQRDTEAFF.

V gene TRBV5-1 combines with J gene TRBJ2-3; a possible D gene is TRBD1 (6 bases). V was clipped by 4 bases and J by 2 bases, with 11 bases between them. Germline V gene data show CDR1 as SGHRS and CDR2 as YFSETQ. CDR3 length equals 14 residues. The CDR3 protein is CASSIRGATDTQYF. The CDR3 DNA reads TGCGCCAGCAGCATCAGGGGTGCCACAGATACGCAGTATTTT.

V gene TRBV7-3 combines with J gene TRBJ2-3; TRBD1 matches 9 bases. J gave up 5 bases and V 2 bases, and 11 bases lay outside the gene matches. Germline V gene data show CDR1 as SGHTA and CDR2 as FQGTGA. The CDR3 is 17 amino acids. CDR3 nucleotides: TGTGCCAGCAGCTTAGAACCCCTCCGACAGGGGGTAGATACGCAGTATTTT. Translated: CASSLEPLRQGVDTQYF.